This TCR beta chain was sequenced for a study of blood T cell repertoires in COVID-19. Study as a whole: Acute and convalescent COVID-19 samples came from the United States, Italy and Spain.

Original processing methods: Amplification of reference gene primers provided the estimated nucleated cell counts. TCRdb's table, derived via immunoSEQ multiplex PCR, lists solely in-frame clones and lacks some. D and trimming were read from the DNA, whereas the V and J calls and clone size are those reported in that table. The sample consists of fewer than 450,000 clones, about nine tenths of them appearing once. The germline V gene has CDR1 SSHAT and CDR2 FNYEAQ (reference sequence). V was pared by 4 bases and J by 9 bases, with 12 bases of the junction left unmatched. CDR3 size: 15 residues. The sequence derives from a woman in her 70s with COVID-19, enrolled during active disease. V and J are TRBV7-7 and TRBJ2-5, with TRBD1 matching over 9 bases. Sequencing was carried out using peripheral blood. CDR3 DNA: TGTGCCAGCAGCTCCGGGACAGGGCCGGGTGGGGCCCAGTACTTC. This sequence encodes CASSSGTGPGGAQYF.